What follows are 28 T cell receptor beta chains derived from one specimen sequenced in a study of T-cell reconstitution after alpha-beta-depleted transplantation in children. The TCRbeta library incorporated unique molecular identifiers. From the PCR reads, TCRdb called clonotypes with MiXCR, one entry per CDR3 protein. The table records almost 400,000 distinct CDR3 sequences, about a fifth of them present only once. The input for sequencing was PBMCs from the stem cell graft donor, taken from the stem cell graft. These receptors were collected from a human donor who donated a stem cell graft to a child with acute myeloid leukemia.

This clonotype was seen many times. DNA for the CDR3: TGCAGTGCTAGATCTATTGCAGGGACCTTATACAATGAGCAGTTCTTC. This translates into CSARSIAGTLYNEQFF. The chain links TRBV20-1 to TRBJ2-1, with D perhaps assigned TRBD1 or TRBD2 (5 bases each). Germline V gives CDR1 DFQATT, CDR2 SNEGSKA (reference sequence). V was cut by 2 bases and J by 4 bases, with 18 bases left in between. CDR3 length: 16 amino acids.

There are a few counts of this clonotype. This sequence joins TRBV18 and TRBJ2-5, with D possibly TRBD1 on 5 matching bases. Germline V gene data show CDR1 as KGHSH and CDR2 as LQKENI. V dropped 4 bases and J dropped 1 base, with 10 bases sitting between them. This CDR3 is 14 amino acids long. Here the CDR3 DNA reads TGTGCCAGCTCACGGAGACAGAGCCAAGAGACCCAGTACTTC. Translated: CASSRRQSQETQYF.

The chain combines TRBV9 with TRBJ2-1, with 14 bases lining up with TRBD2. Germline V lookup: CDR1 SGDLS, CDR2 YYNGEE. This CDR3 comprises 15 residues. V lost 0 bases and J lost 8; bases outside the gene matches: 1. As DNA, the CDR3 is TGTGCCAGCAGCGTAGAGGGACTAGCGGGAGATGAGCAGTTCTTC. Its translation is CASSVEGLAGDEQFF. The full variable domain, in which reference TRBV9 and TRBJ2-1 provide the parts outside the CDR3, is DSGVTQTPKHLITATGQRVTLRCSPRSGDLSVYWYQQSLDQGLQFLIQYYNGEERAKGNILERFSAQQFPDLHSELNLSSLELGDSALYFCASSVEGLAGDEQFFGPGTRLTVL.

This clonotype was counted between two and nine times. The genes are TRBV28 and TRBJ2-1; D remains unclear. Trimming cost V 7 bases and J 2 bases, with 9 bases left between them. The CDR3 extends over 13 amino acids. Germline CDR1 and CDR2: MDHEN and SYDVKM. CDR3 in amino acids: CASMAAPYNEQFF. The CDR3 DNA follows: TGTGCCAGCATGGCGGCCCCCTACAATGAGCAGTTCTTC.

This clonotype came up many times. The rearrangement joins TRBV18 to TRBJ2-7, with 13 bases fitting TRBD2. V lost 1 base to trimming and J lost 5 bases; unmatched junction nucleotides: 2. This CDR3 is built from 15 residues. Germline-derived CDR1 and CDR2 are KGHSH and LQKENI. CDR3: CASSPRGLAGDEQYF. The CDR3 nucleotides are TGTGCCAGCTCACCACGTGGACTAGCGGGAGACGAGCAGTACTTC.

There are a few counts of this clonotype. This chain connects TRBV4-2 to TRBJ2-3; D not resolved. Germline assignment: CDR1 LGHNA and CDR2 YNFKEQ. The CDR3 contains 13 residues. The ends were cut back, 4 bases at V and 6 bases at J, with 11 bases in the middle. This CDR3 is CASSRSVGDTQYF. For the CDR3, the DNA is TGTGCCAGCAGCCGGTCAGTGGGCGATACGCAGTATTTT.

This clonotype was observed at least ten times. V gene TRBV20-1 combines with J gene TRBJ1-1; D perhaps matches TRBD1 (6 bases). The CDR3 is 13 residues long. CDR1 DFQATT and CDR2 SNEGSKA come from the germline V gene (reference sequence). This CDR3 is CSVPDSRGAEAFF. CDR3 DNA: TGCAGCGTTCCGGACAGCCGTGGGGCTGAAGCTTTCTTT.

The chain employs TRBV2 and TRBJ2-1; D is undetermined. CDR1 and CDR2 (germline): SNHLY, FYNNEI. V dropped 7 bases and J dropped 5 bases, with 9 bases sitting between them. The CDR3 sequence is 12 residues long. CDR3 coding DNA: TGTGCCAGCAAGCGCCTTGACAATGAGCAGTTCTTC. Its translation is CASKRLDNEQFF.

The rearrangement joins TRBV20-1 to TRBJ2-1; 9 bases are a match to TRBD1. This CDR3 is 17 amino acids long. The germline CDR1 and CDR2 sequences are DFQATT and SNEGSKA (reference sequence). The junction had 9 bases not matched to a gene; V was cut back by 0 bases and J by 3 bases. Here the CDR3 reads CSARDVTGGFYYNEQFF. As DNA, the CDR3 is TGCAGTGCTAGAGACGTCACAGGGGGCTTCTACTACAATGAGCAGTTCTTC.

This chain connects TRBV6-2 or TRBV6-3 to TRBJ1-1; D is ambiguous. The germline V and J ends were trimmed by 2 bases and 4 bases, with 17 bases remaining between them. The CDR3 has 16 amino acids. Germline V gives CDR1 MNHEY, CDR2 SVGEGT. The CDR3 region has the DNA TGTGCCAGCAGTTACGGGCCGCGACGGGTGAGCACTGAAGCTTTCTTT. Its protein product is CASSYGPRRVSTEAFF.

This sequence joins TRBV12-3 or TRBV12-4 and TRBJ2-7; D tentatively reads TRBD1 or TRBD2 (6 bases each). The V and J ends lost 6 bases and 9 bases respectively, with 18 bases between them. This CDR3 comprises 13 residues. The CDR3 coding sequence is TGTGCCAGCAGGGGGGGCGCGGGGTTCTCGCAGTACTTC. This codes for CASRGGAGFSQYF.

This chain connects TRBV5-1 to TRBJ2-7; D unclear. V was clipped by 1 base and J by 4 bases, with 15 bases between them. The length of the CDR3 is 15 residues. CDR1 is SGHRS and CDR2 is YFSETQ in the germline V gene. Written as DNA, the CDR3 is TGCGCCAGCAGCTTGTCCCCAGAGAGCACGTACGAGCAGTACTTC. The encoded protein is CASSLSPESTYEQYF.

The V and J genes are TRBV3-1 and TRBJ1-3, with D tentatively TRBD1 (5 bases). Per the germline V gene, CDR1 is LGHDT and CDR2 is YNNKEL (reference sequence). This CDR3 has 14 amino acids. V was shortened by 6 bases and J by 0 bases, with 9 bases between the two germline ends. The CDR3 region has the DNA TGTGCCAGCAGATTCAGGGACTCTGGAAACACCATATATTTT. As protein: CASRFRDSGNTIYF.

The chain employs TRBV27 and TRBJ2-1, with no clear D. V lost 8 bases and J lost 1, with 12 bases in between. Germline lookup yields CDR1 MNHEY and CDR2 SMNVEV (reference sequence). This CDR3 spans 14 amino acids. The CDR3 here is CASAFYESYNEQFF. CDR3 nucleotide sequence: TGTGCCAGCGCCTTCTATGAATCCTACAATGAGCAGTTCTTC.

This clonotype has a count of ten or more. V and J are TRBV5-1 and TRBJ2-1, with D perhaps matching TRBD1 (6 bases). This CDR3 comprises 13 residues. The ends were cut back, 3 bases at V and 7 bases at J, with 11 bases in the middle. Germline V gene sequence: CDR1 SGHRS, CDR2 YFSETQ. CDR3: CASSSPGENEQFF. The CDR3 DNA follows: TGCGCCAGCAGCTCCCCAGGGGAGAATGAGCAGTTCTTC.

This clonotype was recorded at least ten times. The CDR3 loop is CASSYEGKAYNEQFF. Written as DNA, the CDR3 is TGTGCCAGCAGTTACGAGGGGAAGGCTTACAATGAGCAGTTCTTC. J is TRBJ2-1 and V is TRBV6-5; D may be TRBD1 or TRBD2 (5 bases each). Germline V gives CDR1 MNHEY, CDR2 SVGAGI. V was shortened by 2 bases and J by 4 bases, with 12 bases between the two germline ends. The CDR3 loop spans 15 amino acids.

The chain uses TRBV20-1 and TRBJ2-5; D gene uncertain. Trimming shortened V by 6 bases and J by 0 bases, and 11 bases separated the two germline ends. The CDR3 is made up of 13 amino acids. Germline values: CDR1 DFQATT, CDR2 SNEGSKA (reference sequence). CDR3 residues: CSAPPGYQETQYF. CDR3 DNA sequence: TGCAGTGCGCCACCCGGGTACCAAGAGACCCAGTACTTC.

This clonotype was counted only a few times. V usage is TRBV4-1 and J usage is TRBJ2-1, with D unresolved. Trimming shortened V by 3 bases and J by 4 bases, and 10 bases separated the two germline ends. CDR3 size: 14 residues. Looked up from germline, CDR1 is MGHRA and CDR2 is YSYEKL. The CDR3 coding sequence is TGCGCCAGCAGCCACCAAGAGAGTTACAATGAGCAGTTCTTC. It specifies CASSHQESYNEQFF.

This clonotype was recorded many times. The chain employs TRBV7-2 and TRBJ2-7; TRBD2 agrees at 8 bases. The trim removed 1 base at V and 3 bases at J, leaving 8 bases unmatched. Germline-derived CDR1 and CDR2 are SGHTA and FQGNSA. The CDR3 loop spans 16 amino acids. The CDR3 DNA follows: TGTGCCAGCAGCTTAGAGCGGAGCGGGGGACTCTACGAGCAGTACTTC. Translated: CASSLERSGGLYEQYF.

The CDR3: CSASPGLVSNEQFF. Written as DNA, the CDR3 is TGCAGTGCTAGTCCGGGACTAGTAAGTAATGAGCAGTTCTTC. The J gene is TRBJ2-1, the V gene TRBV20-1; 8 bases fit TRBD2. J was trimmed by 7 bases and V by 3 bases; bases with no gene match: 8. The CDR3 covers 14 residues. Germline V gives CDR1 DFQATT, CDR2 SNEGSKA (reference sequence).

Many counts were recorded for this clonotype. The rearrangement uses TRBV20-1 and TRBJ1-4, with 7 bases identical to TRBD1. Germline V CDR1 and CDR2: DFQATT, SNEGSKA (reference sequence). J was trimmed by 4 bases and V by 7 bases; bases with no gene match: 9. This CDR3 comprises 14 residues. CDR3 sequence (DNA): TGCAGTGTGGCCCGACAGGGAATTAATGAAAAACTGTTTTTT. This codes for CSVARQGINEKLFF.

On this clonotype: The DNA is omitted, as the CDR3 cannot be located on it reliably, and the CDR3 follows TCRdb's listing. The genes are TRBV9 and TRBJ2-1; TRBD2, as called in the table, went unchecked against the DNA. The germline CDR1 and CDR2 sequences are SGDLS and YYNGEE. The CDR3 length is 13 residues, termini included. CDR3 region: CASSVGGGTSKSF.

The chain has TRBV12-3 or TRBV12-4 and TRBJ2-3, with 11 nucleotides matching TRBD2. The trim removed 0 bases at V and 0 bases at J, leaving 2 bases unmatched. The CDR3 consists of 17 residues. CDR3 amino acids: CASSLARLAGSTDTQYF. CDR3 DNA: TGTGCCAGCAGTTTAGCACGACTAGCGGGGAGCACAGATACGCAGTATTTT.

The chain uses TRBV6-5 and TRBJ2-7, with D unresolved. The CDR3 consists of 14 residues. With 0 bases removed from V and 3 bases from J, the gap between germline ends came to 9 bases. Per the germline V gene, CDR1 is MNHEY and CDR2 is SVGAGI. CDR3 nucleotides: TGTGCCAGCAGTTACTCGTATTACAGCTACGAGCAGTACTTC. It specifies CASSYSYYSYEQYF.

This clonotype was found many times. The chain joins TRBV12-3 or TRBV12-4 to TRBJ1-2; D gene ambiguous. The CDR3 runs to 11 residues. V lost 5 bases to trimming and J lost 4 bases, with 5 bases between them. The CDR3 sequence: CASSSSYGYTF. Here the CDR3 DNA reads TGTGCCAGCAGTAGCAGCTATGGCTACACCTTC.

This clonotype occurred a few times. This sequence joins TRBV6-5 and TRBJ2-1; D ambiguous. V was shortened by 0 bases and J by 4 bases, with 10 bases between the two germline ends. The CDR3 sequence is 15 residues long. The germline V gene encodes CDR1 MNHEY and CDR2 SVGAGI. The CDR3, as DNA: TGTGCCAGCAGTTACTCCAGGACCGTTTACAATGAGCAGTTCTTC. It translates to CASSYSRTVYNEQFF.

V usage is TRBV6-5 and J usage is TRBJ2-2, with D perhaps TRBD1 or TRBD2 (5 bases each). CDR3 length: 18 residues. In germline, CDR1 is MNHEY, CDR2 SVGAGI. V was clipped by 0 bases and J by 5 bases, with 19 bases between them. The CDR3 DNA reads as TGTGCCAGCAGTTACTCTGGACCCGGGGCGGTCGGGACCGGGGAGCTGTTTTTT. Encoded protein: CASSYSGPGAVGTGELFF.

The chain is built from TRBV12-3 or TRBV12-4 and TRBJ2-2; weak D call: TRBD2 (6 bases). CDR3 length equals 18 residues. Trimming left V 5 bases short and J 2 bases short, with 21 bases between. The CDR3 reads CASSEPGQEGFNTGELFF. In DNA, the CDR3 is TGTGCCAGCAGTGAGCCCGGGCAGGAGGGATTTAACACCGGGGAGCTGTTTTTT.